These 15 T cell receptor beta chains were sequenced from one sample in a study of blood T cell repertoires in COVID-19. The assay was immunoSEQ multiplex PCR, and TCRdb's table has in-frame clones only and misses some. The sample shows about 310,000 clones, 85% of them seen only once. Sequenced material: PBMCs or T cells enriched from blood (not recorded which). These TCRs come from a woman in her 30s who had been exposed to COVID-19.

This chain joins TRBV7-2 and TRBJ2-5; 16 positions agree with TRBD2. The CDR3 is 16 residues long. V was pared by 5 bases and J by 2 bases, with 2 bases of the junction left unmatched. Germline CDR1 reads SGHTA; CDR2 reads FQGNSA. The CDR3 spells CASSQGLAGGQETQYF. CDR3 nucleotides: TGTGCCAGCAGCCAGGGACTAGCGGGGGGGCAAGAGACCCAGTACTTC.

This clone came up a few times. J is TRBJ2-6 and V is TRBV3-1 (or the pseudogene TRBV3-2); 9 bases are shared with TRBD1. The J segment lost 2 bases and the V segment lost 3 bases, leaving 2 bases of the junction unmatched. This CDR3 has 16 residues. Germline loops: CDR1 LGHDT, CDR2 YNNKEL (reference sequence). The CDR3 nucleotides read TGTGCCAGCAGCCACCACAGGGGGCCTGGGGCCAACGTCCTGACTTTC. It translates to CASSHHRGPGANVLTF.

The chain carries TRBV5-4 and TRBJ2-1; maybe TRBD2 (6 bases). Deletions cut 1 base from V and 9 bases from J, with 8 bases between. This CDR3 comprises 12 residues. Per germline, CDR1 SGHNT and CDR2 YYREEE (reference sequence). The CDR3 bases are TGTGCCAGCAGCTTGTTCGGGAGTGAGCAGTTCTTC. This codes for CASSLFGSEQFF.

CDR3: CASTPLQGAAEQFF. The DNA of the CDR3 is TGTGCCAGCACTCCCTTGCAGGGCGCTGCTGAGCAGTTCTTC. The V and J genes are TRBV6-5 and TRBJ2-1, with a tentative D call TRBD1 (5 bases). This CDR3 is built from 14 residues. The germline V and J ends were trimmed by 7 bases and 9 bases, with 19 bases remaining between them. Germline assignment: CDR1 MNHEY and CDR2 SVGAGI.

The J gene is TRBJ1-3, the V gene TRBV3-1 (or the pseudogene TRBV3-2), with a possible D match to TRBD1 (5 bases). The germline CDR1 and CDR2 sequences are LGHDT and YNNKEL (reference sequence). The CDR3 extends over 15 amino acids. Trimming cost V 4 bases and J 9 bases, with 19 bases left between them. CDR3 DNA: TGTGCCAGCAGCCCGCAGAGTAGGAGGGGAGGCACCATATATTTT. It codes for CASSPQSRRGGTIYF.

Here the CDR3 reads CSAQRGTEAFF. As DNA, the CDR3 is TGCAGTGCCCAAAGGGGGACTGAAGCTTTCTTT. This chain connects TRBV20-1 to TRBJ1-1, with D perhaps TRBD1 (6 bases). CDR3 size: 11 residues. Trimming removed 6 bases at V and 5 bases at J, with 10 bases between. Germline lookup yields CDR1 DFQATT and CDR2 SNEGSKA (reference sequence).

This sequence joins TRBV7-9 and TRBJ1-1; the D is unclear. Trimming took 6 bases from V and 4 from J, leaving 12 bases between them. The CDR3 is made up of 13 amino acids. Per germline, CDR1 SEHNR and CDR2 FQNEAQ (reference sequence). CDR3 sequence reads: CASRNTPITEAFF. The DNA for the CDR3 is TGTGCCAGCAGAAACACCCCAATCACTGAAGCTTTCTTT.

The V call is TRBV27, the J call TRBJ2-1; D unclear. The CDR3 loop spans 13 amino acids. V lost 1 base to trimming and J lost 4 bases, with 5 bases between them. Per germline, CDR1 MNHEY and CDR2 SMNVEV (reference sequence). CDR3 in amino acids: CASSLYRYNEQFF. CDR3 bases: TGTGCCAGCAGTTTATATAGATACAATGAGCAGTTCTTC.

This chain uses TRBV2 with TRBJ1-2; D not certain. Per germline, CDR1 SNHLY and CDR2 FYNNEI. With 6 bases removed from V and 2 bases from J, the gap between germline ends came to 10 bases. The CDR3 loop spans 13 amino acids. The CDR3: CASRLILNYGYTF. CDR3 nucleotide sequence: TGTGCCAGCAGACTCATTCTAAACTATGGCTACACCTTC.

The chain recombines TRBV9 with TRBJ1-1, with unresolved D. V was clipped by 0 bases and J by 6 bases, with 6 bases between them. The CDR3 loop spans 12 amino acids. Germline assignment: CDR1 SGDLS and CDR2 YYNGEE. DNA for the CDR3: TGTGCCAGCAGCGTAGGTACAGCTGAAGCTTTCTTT. Translating gives CASSVGTAEAFF.

This chain links TRBV6-6 with TRBJ2-1; D not resolved. V shed 0 bases and J shed 15 bases, with 12 bases lying between them. This CDR3 region has 12 residues. Per the germline V gene, CDR1 is MNHNY and CDR2 is SVGAGI (reference sequence). The CDR3 sequence is CASSYSIISVFF. DNA of the CDR3: TGTGCCAGCAGTTACTCGATAATTTCGGTGTTCTTC.

This chain joins TRBV25-1 and TRBJ2-7; 8 nucleotides line up with TRBD1. Germline V lookup: CDR1 MGHDK, CDR2 SYGVNS. There are 16 residues in the CDR3. Losses at the gene ends were 2 bases for V and 1 base for J; bases not matched to a gene: 7. CDR3 coding DNA: TGTGCCAGCAGTGAAGGGGACAGGCTAAGGTCCTACGAGCAGTACTTC. Translated: CASSEGDRLRSYEQYF.

This chain links TRBV2 with TRBJ2-5; 9 positions match TRBD1. J gave up 4 bases and V 6 bases, and 6 bases lay outside the gene matches. The germline V gene encodes CDR1 SNHLY and CDR2 FYNNEI. This CDR3 region has 14 residues. The CDR3 loop reads CASRSGQGIETQYF. In DNA, the CDR3 is TGTGCCAGCAGGTCGGGACAGGGTATAGAGACCCAGTACTTC.

The rearrangement uses TRBV19 and TRBJ2-1, with 12 bases identical to TRBD2. Germline trimming cut 8 bases from V and 9 bases from J; bases unmatched to any gene: 11. Germline V gene lookup returns CDR1 LNHDA and CDR2 SQIVND (reference sequence). This CDR3 has 15 amino acids. The chain's CDR3 is CASSLAGGRLGEQFF. The DNA of the CDR3 is TGTGCCAGTTCACTAGCGGGAGGAAGGCTTGGTGAGCAGTTCTTC. Looking up the rest from reference TRBV19 and TRBJ2-1 gives the full variable domain: DGGITQSPKYLFRKEGQNVTLSCEQNLNHDAMYWYRQDPGQGLRLIYYSQIVNDFQKGDIAEGYSVSREKKESFPLTVTSAQKNPTAFYLCASSLAGGRLGEQFFGPGTRLTVL.

The chain carries TRBV6-4 and TRBJ2-1; 7 bases are shared with TRBD1. Trimming took 5 bases from V and 8 from J; bases not matched to a gene: 9. The CDR3 loop spans 14 amino acids. Germline V gene lookup returns CDR1 MRHNA and CDR2 SNTAGT. The DNA of the CDR3 is TGTGCCAGCAGTTCGACTCAGGGGGTAGATGAGCAGTTCTTC. Translating gives CASSSTQGVDEQFF.